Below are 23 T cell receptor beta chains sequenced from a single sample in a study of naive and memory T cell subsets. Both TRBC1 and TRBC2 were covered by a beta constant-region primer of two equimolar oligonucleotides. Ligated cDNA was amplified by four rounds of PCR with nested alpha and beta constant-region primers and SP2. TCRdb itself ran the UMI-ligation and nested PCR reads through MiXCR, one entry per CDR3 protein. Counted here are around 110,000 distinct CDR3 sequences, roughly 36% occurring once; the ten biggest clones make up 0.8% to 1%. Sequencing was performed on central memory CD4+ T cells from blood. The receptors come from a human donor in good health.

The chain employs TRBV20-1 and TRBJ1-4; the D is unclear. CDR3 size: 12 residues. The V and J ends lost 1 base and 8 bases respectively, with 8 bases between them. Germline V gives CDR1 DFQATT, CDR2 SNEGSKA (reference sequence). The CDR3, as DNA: TGCAGTGCTAGAGGGGGATCGGAAAAACTGTTTTTT. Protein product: CSARGGSEKLFF.

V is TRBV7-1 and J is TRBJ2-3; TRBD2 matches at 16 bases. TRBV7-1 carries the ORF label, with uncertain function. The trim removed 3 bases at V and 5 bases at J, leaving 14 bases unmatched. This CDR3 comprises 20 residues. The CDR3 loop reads CASSSPPGTSGRARGDTQYF. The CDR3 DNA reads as TGTGCCAGCAGCTCCCCACCCGGGACTAGCGGGAGGGCCAGGGGAGATACGCAGTATTTT.

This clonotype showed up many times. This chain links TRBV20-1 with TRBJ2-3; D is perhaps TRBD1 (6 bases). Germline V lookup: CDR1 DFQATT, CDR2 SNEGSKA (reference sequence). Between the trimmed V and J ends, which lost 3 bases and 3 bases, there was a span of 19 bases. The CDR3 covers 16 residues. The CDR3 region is CSASKTGPSPTDTQYF. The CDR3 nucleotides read TGCAGTGCTAGCAAAACAGGGCCGTCGCCGACAGATACGCAGTATTTT.

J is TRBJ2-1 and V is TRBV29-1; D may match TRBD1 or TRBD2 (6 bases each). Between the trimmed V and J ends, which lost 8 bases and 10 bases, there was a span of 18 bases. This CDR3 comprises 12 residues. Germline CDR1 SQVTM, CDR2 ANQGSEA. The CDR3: CSFNWGAGEQFF. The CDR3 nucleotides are TGCAGCTTTAATTGGGGGGCGGGCGAGCAGTTCTTC.

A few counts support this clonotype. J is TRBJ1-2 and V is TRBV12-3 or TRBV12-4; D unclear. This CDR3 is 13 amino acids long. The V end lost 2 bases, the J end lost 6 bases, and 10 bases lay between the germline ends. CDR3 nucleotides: TGTGCCAGCAGTTTACACGGACCGAATGGCTACACCTTC. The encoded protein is CASSLHGPNGYTF.

The CDR3 loop is CASSLAGTTYYEQYF. In DNA, the CDR3 is TGTGCCAGCAGTTTAGCCGGGACTACTTACTACGAGCAGTACTTC. This chain joins TRBV12-3 or TRBV12-4 and TRBJ2-7, with TRBD2 matching over 7 bases. The trim removed 0 bases at V and 3 bases at J, leaving 5 bases unmatched. CDR3 length: 15 residues.

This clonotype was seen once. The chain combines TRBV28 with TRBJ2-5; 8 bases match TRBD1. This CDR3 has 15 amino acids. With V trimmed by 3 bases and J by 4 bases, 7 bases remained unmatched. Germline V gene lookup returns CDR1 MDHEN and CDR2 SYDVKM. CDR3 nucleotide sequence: TGTGCCAGCAGTTTTCGGGTCGACAGGGGAGAGACCCAGTACTTC. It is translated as CASSFRVDRGETQYF.

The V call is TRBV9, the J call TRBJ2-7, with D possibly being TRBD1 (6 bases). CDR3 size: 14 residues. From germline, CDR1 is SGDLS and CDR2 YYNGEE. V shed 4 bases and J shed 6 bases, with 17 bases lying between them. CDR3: CASSFTGNPTEQYF. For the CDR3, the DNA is TGTGCCAGCAGCTTCACAGGGAATCCAACCGAGCAGTACTTC.

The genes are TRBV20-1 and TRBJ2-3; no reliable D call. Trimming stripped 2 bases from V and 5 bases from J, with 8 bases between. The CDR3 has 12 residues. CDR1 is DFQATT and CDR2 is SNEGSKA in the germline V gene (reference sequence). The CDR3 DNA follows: TGCAGTGCTAGATCGCGGTTAGATACGCAGTATTTT. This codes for CSARSRLDTQYF.

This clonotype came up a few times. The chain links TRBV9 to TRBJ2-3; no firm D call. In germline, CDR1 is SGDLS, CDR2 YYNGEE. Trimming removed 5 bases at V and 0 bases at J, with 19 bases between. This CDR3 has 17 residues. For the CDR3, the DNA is TGTGCCAGCAGGAACGGGCATCGACATACTAGCACAGATACGCAGTATTTT. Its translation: CASRNGHRHTSTDTQYF.

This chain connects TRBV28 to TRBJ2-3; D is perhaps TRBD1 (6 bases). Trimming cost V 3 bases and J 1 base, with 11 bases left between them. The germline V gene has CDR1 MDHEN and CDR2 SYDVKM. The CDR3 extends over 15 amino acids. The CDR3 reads CASSFSRQGTDTQYF. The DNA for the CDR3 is TGTGCCAGCAGTTTTTCCCGACAGGGCACAGATACGCAGTATTTT.

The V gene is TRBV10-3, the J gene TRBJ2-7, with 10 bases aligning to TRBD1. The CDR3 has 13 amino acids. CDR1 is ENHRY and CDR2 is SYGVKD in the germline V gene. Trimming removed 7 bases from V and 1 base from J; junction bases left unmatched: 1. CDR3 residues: CAIMGQGSYEQYF. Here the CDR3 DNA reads TGTGCCATCATGGGACAGGGGTCCTACGAGCAGTACTTC.

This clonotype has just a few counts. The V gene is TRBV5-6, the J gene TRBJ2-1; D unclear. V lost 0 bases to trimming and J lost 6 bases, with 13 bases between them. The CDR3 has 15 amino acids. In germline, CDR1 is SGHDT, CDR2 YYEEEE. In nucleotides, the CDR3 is TGTGCCAGCAGCTTGGGTCTACTCGCGTCCAATGAGCAGTTCTTC. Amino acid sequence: CASSLGLLASNEQFF. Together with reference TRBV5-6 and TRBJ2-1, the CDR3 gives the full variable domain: DAGVTQSPTHLIKTRGQQVTLRCSPKSGHDTVSWYQQALGQGPQFIFQYYEEEERQRGNFPDRFSGHQFPNYSSELNVNALLLGDSALYLCASSLGLLASNEQFFGPGTRLTVL.

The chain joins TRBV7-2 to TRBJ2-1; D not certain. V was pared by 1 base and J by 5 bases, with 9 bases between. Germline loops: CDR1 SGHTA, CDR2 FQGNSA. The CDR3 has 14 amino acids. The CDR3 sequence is CASSLEWLNNEQFF. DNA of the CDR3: TGTGCCAGCAGCTTAGAGTGGCTAAACAATGAGCAGTTCTTC.

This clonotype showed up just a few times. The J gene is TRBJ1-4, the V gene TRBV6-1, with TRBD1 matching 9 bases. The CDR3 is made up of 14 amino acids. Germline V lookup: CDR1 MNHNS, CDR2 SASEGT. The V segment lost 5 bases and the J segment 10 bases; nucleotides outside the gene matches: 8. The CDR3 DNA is TGTGCCAGCAGTAGCGGGACAGGGTTGGGAAAACTGTTTTTT. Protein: CASSSGTGLGKLFF.

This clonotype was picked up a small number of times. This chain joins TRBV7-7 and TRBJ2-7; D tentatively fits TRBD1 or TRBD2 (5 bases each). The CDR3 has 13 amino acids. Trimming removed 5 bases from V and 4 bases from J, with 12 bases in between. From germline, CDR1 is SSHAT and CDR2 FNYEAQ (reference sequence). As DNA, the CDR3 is TGTGCCAGCAGCCTGGGACGCCAATACGAGCAGTACTTC. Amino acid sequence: CASSLGRQYEQYF.

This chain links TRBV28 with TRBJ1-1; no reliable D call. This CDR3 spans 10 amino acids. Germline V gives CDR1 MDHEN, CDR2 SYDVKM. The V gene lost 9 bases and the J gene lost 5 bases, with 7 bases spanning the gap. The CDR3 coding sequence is TGTGCCAGTGGGAGGACTGAAGCTTTCTTT. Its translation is CASGRTEAFF.

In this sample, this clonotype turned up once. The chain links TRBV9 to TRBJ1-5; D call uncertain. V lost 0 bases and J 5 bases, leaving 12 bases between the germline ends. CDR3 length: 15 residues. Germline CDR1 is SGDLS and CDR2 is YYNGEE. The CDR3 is CASSVGHSLDQPQHF. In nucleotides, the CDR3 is TGTGCCAGCAGCGTAGGGCATTCCCTCGATCAGCCCCAGCATTTT.

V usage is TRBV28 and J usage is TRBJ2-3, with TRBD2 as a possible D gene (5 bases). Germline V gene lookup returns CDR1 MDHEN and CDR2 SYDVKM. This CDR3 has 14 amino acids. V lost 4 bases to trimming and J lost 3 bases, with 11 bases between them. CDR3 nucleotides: TGTGCCAGCAGTTCCTACCGGGGAACAGATACGCAGTATTTT. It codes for CASSSYRGTDTQYF.

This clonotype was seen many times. CDR3 DNA sequence: TGTGCCAGCAGCTTAGTGAGCGGGAGCCCCAGTTACAATGAGCAGTTCTTC. It codes for CASSLVSGSPSYNEQFF. The rearrangement links TRBV7-9 to TRBJ2-1, with 8 bases lining up with TRBD2. Trimming took 1 base from V and 4 from J; bases not matched to a gene: 9. CDR1 SEHNR and CDR2 FQNEAQ come from the germline V gene (reference sequence). The CDR3 spans 17 residues.

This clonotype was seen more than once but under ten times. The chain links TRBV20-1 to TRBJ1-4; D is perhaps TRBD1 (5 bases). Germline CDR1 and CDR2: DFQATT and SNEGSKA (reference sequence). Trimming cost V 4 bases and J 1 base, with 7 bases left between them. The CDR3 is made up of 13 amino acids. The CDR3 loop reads CSATGETNEKLFF. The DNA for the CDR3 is TGCAGTGCTACGGGGGAAACTAATGAAAAACTGTTTTTT.

The CDR3 region has the DNA TGTGCCAGCAGTCCAAGCGGACAGGCCAAGGGGGCTGAAGCTTTCTTT. As protein: CASSPSGQAKGAEAFF. The V gene is TRBV27, the J gene TRBJ1-1, with TRBD1 matching over 7 bases. With V trimmed by 5 bases and J by 6 bases, 15 bases remained unmatched. The CDR3 is made up of 16 amino acids. CDR1 and CDR2 (germline): MNHEY, SMNVEV (reference sequence).

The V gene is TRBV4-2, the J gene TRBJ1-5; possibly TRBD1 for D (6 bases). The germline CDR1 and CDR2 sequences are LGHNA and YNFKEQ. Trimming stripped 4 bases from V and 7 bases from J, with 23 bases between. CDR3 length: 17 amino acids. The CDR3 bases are TGTGCCAGCAGCCCCGGGGGCAGCGCTGGCAGTTGGCAGCCCCAGCATTTT. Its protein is CASSPGGSAGSWQPQHF.